This T cell receptor (beta chain) was captured in a study of technical replicates of blood from a few donors. Germline V gene lookup returns CDR1 SEHNR and CDR2 FQNEAQ (reference sequence). Trimming stripped 5 bases from V and 1 base from J, with 14 bases between. The CDR3 is 15 residues long. The repertoire was sequenced with immunoSEQ multiplex PCR; TCRdb's copy has only in-frame clones and lacks some. Of around 80,000 clones listed, roughly nine tenths were seen once; the top ten hold about 0.23%. The sequenced sample was T cells isolated from PBMCs. The chain combines TRBV7-9 with TRBJ1-1, with D maybe TRBD1 (6 bases). This clonotype was obtained from a human donor in good health. The CDR3: CASSQRGGWNTEAFF. Here the CDR3 DNA reads TGTGCCAGCAGCCAAAGGGGGGGGTGGAACACTGAAGCTTTCTTT.